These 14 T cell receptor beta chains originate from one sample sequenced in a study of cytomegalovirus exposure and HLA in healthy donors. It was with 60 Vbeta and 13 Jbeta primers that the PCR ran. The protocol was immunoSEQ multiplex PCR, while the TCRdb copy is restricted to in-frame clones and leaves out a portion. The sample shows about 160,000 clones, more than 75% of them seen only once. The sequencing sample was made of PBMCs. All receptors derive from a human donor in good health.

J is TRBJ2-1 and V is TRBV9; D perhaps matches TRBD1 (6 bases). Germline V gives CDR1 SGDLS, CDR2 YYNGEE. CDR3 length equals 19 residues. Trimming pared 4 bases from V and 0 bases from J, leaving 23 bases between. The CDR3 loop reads CASSRRGGDGTSSYNEQFF. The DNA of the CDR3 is TGTGCCAGCAGCCGTAGAGGGGGTGACGGGACAAGCTCCTACAATGAGCAGTTCTTC.

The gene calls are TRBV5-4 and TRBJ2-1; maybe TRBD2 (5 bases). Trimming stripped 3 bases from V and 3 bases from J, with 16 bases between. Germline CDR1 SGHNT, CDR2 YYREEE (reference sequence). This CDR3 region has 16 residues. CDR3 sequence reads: CASSSRLGVLYNEQFF. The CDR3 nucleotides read TGTGCCAGCAGCTCACGATTGGGAGTACTCTACAATGAGCAGTTCTTC.

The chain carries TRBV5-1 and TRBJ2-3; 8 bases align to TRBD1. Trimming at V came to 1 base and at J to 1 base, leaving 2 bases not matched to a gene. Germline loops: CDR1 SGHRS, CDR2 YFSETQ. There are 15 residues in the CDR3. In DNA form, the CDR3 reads TGCGCCAGCAGCTTGCAGACAGGGGGCACAGATACGCAGTATTTT. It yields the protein CASSLQTGGTDTQYF. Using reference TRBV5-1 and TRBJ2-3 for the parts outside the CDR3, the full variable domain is KAGVTQTPRYLIKTRGQQVTLSCSPISGHRSVSWYQQTPGQGLQFLFEYFSETQRNKGNFPGRFSGRQFSNSRSEMNVSTLELGDSALYLCASSLQTGGTDTQYFGPGTRLTVL.

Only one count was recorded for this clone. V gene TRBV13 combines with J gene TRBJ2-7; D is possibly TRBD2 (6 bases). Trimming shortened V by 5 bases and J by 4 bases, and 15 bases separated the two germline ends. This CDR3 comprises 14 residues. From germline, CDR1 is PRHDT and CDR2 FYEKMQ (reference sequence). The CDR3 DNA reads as TGTGCCAGCAGCCCTCCCCGGAGGGCTTACGAGCAGTACTTC. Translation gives CASSPPRRAYEQYF.

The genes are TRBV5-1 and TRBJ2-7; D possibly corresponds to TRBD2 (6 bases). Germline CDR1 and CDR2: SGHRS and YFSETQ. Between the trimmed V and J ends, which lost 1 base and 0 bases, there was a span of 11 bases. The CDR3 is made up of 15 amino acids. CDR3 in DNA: TGCGCCAGCAGCTTGAATAGCGGCCGCTCCTACGAGCAGTACTTC. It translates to CASSLNSGRSYEQYF.

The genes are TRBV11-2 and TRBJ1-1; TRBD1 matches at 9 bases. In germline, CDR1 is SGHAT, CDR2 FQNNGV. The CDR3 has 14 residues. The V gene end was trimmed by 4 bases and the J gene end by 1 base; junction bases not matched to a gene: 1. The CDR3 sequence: CASSSGQGNTEAFF. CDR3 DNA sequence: TGTGCCAGCAGCTCGGGACAGGGGAACACTGAAGCTTTCTTT. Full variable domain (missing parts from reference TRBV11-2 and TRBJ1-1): EAGVAQSPRYKIIEKRQSVAFWCNPISGHATLYWYQQILGQGPKLLIQFQNNGVVDDSQLPKDRFSAERLKGVDSTLKIQPAKLEDSAVYLCASSSGQGNTEAFFGQGTRLTVV.

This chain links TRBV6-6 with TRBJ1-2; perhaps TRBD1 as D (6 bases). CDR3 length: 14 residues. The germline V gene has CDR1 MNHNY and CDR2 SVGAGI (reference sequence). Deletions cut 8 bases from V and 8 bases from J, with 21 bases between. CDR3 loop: CASGGVAQGKGYTF. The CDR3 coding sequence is TGTGCCAGCGGGGGGGTCGCGCAGGGGAAAGGCTACACCTTC.

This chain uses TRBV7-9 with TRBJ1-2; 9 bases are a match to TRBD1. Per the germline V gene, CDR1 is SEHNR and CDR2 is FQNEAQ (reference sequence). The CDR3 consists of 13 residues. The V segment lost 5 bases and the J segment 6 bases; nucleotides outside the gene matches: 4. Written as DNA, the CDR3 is TGTGCCAGCAGCCCGCGGGACAGGGATGGCTACACCTTC. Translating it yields CASSPRDRDGYTF. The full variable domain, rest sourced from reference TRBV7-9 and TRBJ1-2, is DTGVSQNPRHKITKRGQNVTFRCDPISEHNRLYWYRQTLGQGPEFLTYFQNEAQLEKSRLLSDRFSAERPKGSFSTLEIQRTEQGDSAMYLCASSPRDRDGYTFGSGTRLTVV.

CDR3 sequence (DNA): TGCAGCGTTCAAATCGCCAGGGATTCTGGAAACACCATATATTTT. It specifies CSVQIARDSGNTIYF. V is TRBV29-1 and J is TRBJ1-3; possibly TRBD1 for D (5 bases). The V end lost 5 bases, the J end lost 1 base, and 15 bases lay between the germline ends. The germline V gene has CDR1 SQVTM and CDR2 ANQGSEA. The CDR3 spans 15 residues. The variable domain in full, completed from reference TRBV29-1 and TRBJ1-3, reads SAVISQKPSRDICQRGTSLTIQCQVDSQVTMMFWYRQQPGQSLTLIATANQGSEATYESGFVIDKFPISRPNLTFSTLTVSNMSPEDSSIYLCSVQIARDSGNTIYFGEGSWLTVV.

The CDR3 sequence: CASTLITANTEAFF. CDR3 in DNA: TGTGCCAGCACCCTCATAACAGCGAACACTGAAGCTTTCTTT. V gene TRBV5-8 combines with J gene TRBJ1-1; D gene unclear. The CDR3 has 14 amino acids. V shed 6 bases and J shed 1 base, with 13 bases lying between them. Germline CDR1 and CDR2: SGHTS and YDEGEE.

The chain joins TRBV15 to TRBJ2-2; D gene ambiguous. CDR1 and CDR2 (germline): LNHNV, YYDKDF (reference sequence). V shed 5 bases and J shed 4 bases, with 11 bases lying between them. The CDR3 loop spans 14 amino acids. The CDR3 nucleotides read TGTGCCACCAGCGTTGGCCCGGGCACCGGGGAGCTGTTTTTT. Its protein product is CATSVGPGTGELFF.

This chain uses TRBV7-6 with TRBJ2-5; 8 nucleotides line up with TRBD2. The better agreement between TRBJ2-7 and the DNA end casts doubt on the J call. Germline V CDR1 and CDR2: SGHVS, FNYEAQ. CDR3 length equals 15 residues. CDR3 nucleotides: TGTGCCAGCAGCTCCTCGGGGGGGACTGGCTACGAGCAGTACTTC. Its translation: CASSSSGGTGYEQYF.

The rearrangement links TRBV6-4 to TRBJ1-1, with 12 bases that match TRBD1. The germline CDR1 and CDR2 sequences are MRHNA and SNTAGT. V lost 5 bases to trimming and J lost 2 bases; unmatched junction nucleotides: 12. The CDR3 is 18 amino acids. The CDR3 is CASSSGTGGLGSNTEAFF. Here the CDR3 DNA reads TGTGCCAGCAGTTCCGGGACAGGGGGCCTCGGTAGCAACACTGAAGCTTTCTTT.

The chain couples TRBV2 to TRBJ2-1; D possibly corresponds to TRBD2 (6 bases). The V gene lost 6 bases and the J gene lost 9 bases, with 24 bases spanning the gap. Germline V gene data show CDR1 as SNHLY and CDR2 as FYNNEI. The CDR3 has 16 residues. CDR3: CASRSARVLAGSEQFF. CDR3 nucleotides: TGTGCCAGCAGGTCGGCGAGGGTACTTGCGGGGAGTGAGCAGTTCTTC.